The rows below give T cell receptor beta chains drawn from one sample of a study of CXCR3-negative and CXCR3-positive naive CD8 T cells. TCRdb reanalyzed the 5' RACE reads, giving one entry per CDR3 protein sequence and no DNA. The sample features about 60,000 distinct CDR3 sequences, with less than 0.85% in its top ten. The sequenced material came from naive CXCR3+ CD8+ T cells from blood. The source of these receptors is a human donor in good health. Some clones in this sample may be carry-over from other donors' samples. Both conserved end residues are part of each CDR3.

TRBJ2-2,TRBV11-2,CASSQQGADTGELFF
TRBJ2-7,TRBV19,CASSIGAGTYEQYF
TRBJ2-5,TRBV4-3,CASSQGANGQETQYF
TRBJ2-4,TRBV7-8,CASSLVGKNIQYF
TRBJ1-1,TRBV5-1,CASRVEGGMRTEAFF
TRBJ2-1,TRBV7-9,CASSFISGGAPHNEQFF
TRBJ2-7,TRBV29-1,CSVEGLTYEQYF
TRBJ2-1,TRBV4-3,CASSQGEVNEQFF
TRBJ2-3,TRBV20-1,CSAIKDRSSTDTQYF
TRBJ2-6,TRBV7-9,CASSLSGQGKSGANVLTF